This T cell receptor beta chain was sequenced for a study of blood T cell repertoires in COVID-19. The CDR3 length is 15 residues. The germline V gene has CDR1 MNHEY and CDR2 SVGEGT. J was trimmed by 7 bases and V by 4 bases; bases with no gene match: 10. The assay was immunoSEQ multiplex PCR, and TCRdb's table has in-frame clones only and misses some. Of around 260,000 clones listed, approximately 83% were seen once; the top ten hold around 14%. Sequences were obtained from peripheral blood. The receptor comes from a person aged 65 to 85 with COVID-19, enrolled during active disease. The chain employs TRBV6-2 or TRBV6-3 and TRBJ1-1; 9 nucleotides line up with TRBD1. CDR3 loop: CASSSPGTGYNEAFF. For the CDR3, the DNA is TGTGCCAGCAGTTCCCCCGGGACAGGGTACAATGAAGCTTTCTTT.